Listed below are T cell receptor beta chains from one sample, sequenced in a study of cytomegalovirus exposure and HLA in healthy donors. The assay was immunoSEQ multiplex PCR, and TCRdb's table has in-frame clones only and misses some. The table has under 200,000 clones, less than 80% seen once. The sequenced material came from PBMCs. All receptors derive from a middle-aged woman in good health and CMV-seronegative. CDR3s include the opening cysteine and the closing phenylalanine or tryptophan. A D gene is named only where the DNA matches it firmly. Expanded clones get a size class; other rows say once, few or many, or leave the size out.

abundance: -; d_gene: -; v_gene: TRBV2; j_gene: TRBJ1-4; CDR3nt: TGTGCCAGCAGTGAAGCACTGGGGGGGGGAGAAAAACTGTTTTTT; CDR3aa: CASSEALGGGEKLFF
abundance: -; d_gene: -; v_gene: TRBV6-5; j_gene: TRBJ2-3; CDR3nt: TGTGCCAGCAGTTACTCTGGGGAGGGCACAGATACGCAGTATTTT; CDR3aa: CASSYSGEGTDTQYF
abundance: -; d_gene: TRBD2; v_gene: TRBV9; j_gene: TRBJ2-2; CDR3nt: TGTGCCAGCAGCGTATCTACTAGCGGGGGGGCTATTCACACCGGGGAGCTGTTTTTT; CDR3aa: CASSVSTSGGAIHTGELFF
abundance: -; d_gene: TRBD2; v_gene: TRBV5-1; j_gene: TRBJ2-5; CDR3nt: TGCGCCAGCAGCTTGAACTGGCGTAGCGGGGGAGTGGGAGAGACCCAGTACTTC; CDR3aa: CASSLNWRSGGVGETQYF
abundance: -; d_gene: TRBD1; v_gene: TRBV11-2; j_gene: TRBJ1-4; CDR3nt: TGTGCCAGCAGCTCTCCGGGACAGGGGAAAGAAAAACTGTTTTTT; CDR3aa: CASSSPGQGKEKLFF
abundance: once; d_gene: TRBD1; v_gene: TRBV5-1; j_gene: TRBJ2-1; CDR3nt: TGCGCCAGCAGCCGCACCGGGACAGAGTACAATGAGCAGTTCTTC; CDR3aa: CASSRTGTEYNEQFF
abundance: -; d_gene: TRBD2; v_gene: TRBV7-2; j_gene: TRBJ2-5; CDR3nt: TGTGCCAGCAGCTTAGCGAGGCTAGCGGGAGGGCAAGAGACCCAGTACTTC; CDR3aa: CASSLARLAGGQETQYF
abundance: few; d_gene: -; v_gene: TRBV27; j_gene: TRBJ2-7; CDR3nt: TGTGCCAGCAGTTTGGATGTAGCGTACGAGCAGTACTTC; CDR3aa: CASSLDVAYEQYF
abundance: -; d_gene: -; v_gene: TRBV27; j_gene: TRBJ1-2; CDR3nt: TGTGCCAGCAGTTTACGGCTAGGCTATGGCTACACCTTC; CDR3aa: CASSLRLGYGYTF
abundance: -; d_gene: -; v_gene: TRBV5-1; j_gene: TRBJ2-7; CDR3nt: TGCGCCAGCAGCTTGACGGGAGAGGCCTACGAGCAGTACTTC; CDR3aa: CASSLTGEAYEQYF
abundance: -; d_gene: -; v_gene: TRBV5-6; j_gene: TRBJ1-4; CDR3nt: TGTGCCAGCAGCTTCGCTAGTGTGGTGAATAATGAAAAACTGTTTTTT; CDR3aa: CASSFASVVNNEKLFF
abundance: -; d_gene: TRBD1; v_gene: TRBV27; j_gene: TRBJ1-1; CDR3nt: TGTGCCAGCAGTCAGAGGACAGGGGTGAGGACTGAAGCTTTCTTT; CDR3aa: CASSQRTGVRTEAFF
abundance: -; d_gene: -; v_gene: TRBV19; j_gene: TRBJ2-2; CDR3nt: TGTGCCAGTAGTATTCTTTGGAGGGGAGGCCGCACCGGGGAGCTGTTTTTT; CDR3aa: CASSILWRGGRTGELFF
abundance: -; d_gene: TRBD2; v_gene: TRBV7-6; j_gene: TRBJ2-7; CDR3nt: TGTGCCAGCAGCCCCCGGGTCGGGAGGGGAACCTACGAGCAGTACTTC; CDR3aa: CASSPRVGRGTYEQYF
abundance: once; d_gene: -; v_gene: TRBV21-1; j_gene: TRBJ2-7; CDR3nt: TGTGCCAGCAGCCCCACTGGGGAGGACCGCCACGAGCAGTACTTC; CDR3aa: CASSPTGEDRHEQYF
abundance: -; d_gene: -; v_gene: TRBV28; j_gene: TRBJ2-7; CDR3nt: TGTGCCACCCAAGCCCCGGGGAGATCCTACGAGCAGTACTTC; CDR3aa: CATQAPGRSYEQYF
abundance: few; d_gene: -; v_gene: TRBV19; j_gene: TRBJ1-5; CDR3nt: TGTGCCAGTAGTATCCGGTCAGGGGTGGGCAATCAGCCCCAGCATTTT; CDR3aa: CASSIRSGVGNQPQHF
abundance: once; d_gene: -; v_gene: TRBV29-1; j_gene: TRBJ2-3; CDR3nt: TGCAGCGTTCTCACAGGGTCTAGCACAGATACGCAGTATTTT; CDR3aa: CSVLTGSSTDTQYF
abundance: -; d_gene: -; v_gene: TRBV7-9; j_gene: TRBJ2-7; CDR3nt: TGTGCCAGCAGCTTTCAACCGGGATCTACCTACGAGCAGTACTTC; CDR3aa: CASSFQPGSTYEQYF
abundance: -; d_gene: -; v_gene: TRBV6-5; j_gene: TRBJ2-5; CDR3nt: TGTGCCAGCAGTTACTCGGGGCCCCGACCCCAAGAGACCCAGTACTTC; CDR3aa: CASSYSGPRPQETQYF
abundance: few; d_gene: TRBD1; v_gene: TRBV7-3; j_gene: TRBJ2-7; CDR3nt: TGTGCCAGCAGTTCGGACAGGGGCTACGAGCAGTACTTC; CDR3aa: CASSSDRGYEQYF
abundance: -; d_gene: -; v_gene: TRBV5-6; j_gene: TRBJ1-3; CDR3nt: TGTGCCAGCGCATCCACCCGCGGGGACTCTGGAAACACCATATATTTT; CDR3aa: CASASTRGDSGNTIYF
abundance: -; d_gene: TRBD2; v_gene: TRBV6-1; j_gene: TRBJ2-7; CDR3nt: TGTGCCAGCAGTGATCCCTCCCGCCGACTAGCGGGGTTTTACTTC; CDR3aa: CASSDPSRRLAGFYF
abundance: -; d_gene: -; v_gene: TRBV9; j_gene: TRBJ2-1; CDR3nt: TGTGCCAGCAGCCCGACCGTAGCTAATGAGCAGTTCTTC; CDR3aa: CASSPTVANEQFF
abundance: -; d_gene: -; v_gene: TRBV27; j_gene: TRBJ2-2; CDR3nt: TGTGCCAGCAGTTTATCGGGAGGGAACACCGGGGAGCTGTTTTTT; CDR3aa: CASSLSGGNTGELFF
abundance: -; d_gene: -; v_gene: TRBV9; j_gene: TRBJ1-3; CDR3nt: TGTGCCAGCAGCGTAGCTACCGGTTGGGCAGGGGAGTCTGGAAACACCATATATTTT; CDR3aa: CASSVATGWAGESGNTIYF
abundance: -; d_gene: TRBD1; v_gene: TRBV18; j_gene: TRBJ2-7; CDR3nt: TGTGCCAGCTCACCGTTACAGGGGGGAGACGAGCAGTACTTC; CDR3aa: CASSPLQGGDEQYF
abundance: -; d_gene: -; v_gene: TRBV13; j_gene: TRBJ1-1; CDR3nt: TGTGCCAGCAGCTTAGGGGTCGGGAGCACGAACACTGAAGCTTTCTTT; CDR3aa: CASSLGVGSTNTEAFF
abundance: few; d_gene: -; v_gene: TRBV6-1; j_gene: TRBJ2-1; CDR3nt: TGTGCCAGCAGTGAAAGGGGTTTTAGGTTTAATGAGCAGTTCTTC; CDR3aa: CASSERGFRFNEQFF
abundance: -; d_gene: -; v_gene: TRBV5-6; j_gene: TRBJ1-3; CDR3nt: TGTGCCAGCAGCTTGGGCGCAGGGAGGAGAGGAAACACCATATATTTT; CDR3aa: CASSLGAGRRGNTIYF
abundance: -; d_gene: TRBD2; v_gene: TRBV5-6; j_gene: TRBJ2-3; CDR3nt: TGTGCCAGCAGCCGACTAGCTCCGGGCACAGATACGCAGTATTTT; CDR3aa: CASSRLAPGTDTQYF
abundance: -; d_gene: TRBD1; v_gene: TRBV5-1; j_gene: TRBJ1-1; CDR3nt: TGCGCCAGCAGCTTGGCCAGGGGGCGGGTAGCTTTCTTT; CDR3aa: CASSLARGRVAFF
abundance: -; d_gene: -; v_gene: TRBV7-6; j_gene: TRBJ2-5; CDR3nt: TGTGCCAGCAGCTTCGGGACTGGCCAAGAGACCCAGTACTTC; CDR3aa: CASSFGTGQETQYF
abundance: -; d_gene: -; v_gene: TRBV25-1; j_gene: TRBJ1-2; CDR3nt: TGTGCCAGCAGTCGGGGGTTGGGGTATGGCTACACCTTC; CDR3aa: CASSRGLGYGYTF
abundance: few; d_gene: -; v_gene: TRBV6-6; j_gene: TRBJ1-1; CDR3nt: TGTGCCAGCAGTCCAGGGGTCACTGAAGCTTTCTTT; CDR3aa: CASSPGVTEAFF
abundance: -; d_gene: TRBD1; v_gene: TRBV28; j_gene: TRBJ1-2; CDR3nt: TGTGCCAGCAATTACTATCCGGGACAGACGTATGGCTACACCTTC; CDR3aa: CASNYYPGQTYGYTF
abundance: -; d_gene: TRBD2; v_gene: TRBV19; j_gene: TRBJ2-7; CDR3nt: TGTGCCAGTAGTTGGGGCGGGAGCTCCTACGAGCAGTACTTC; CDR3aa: CASSWGGSSYEQYF
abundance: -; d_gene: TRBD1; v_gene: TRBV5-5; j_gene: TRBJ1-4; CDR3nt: TGTGCCAGCAGCTTGTATGACAGGGGGCAGGGTAATGAAAAACTGTTTTTT; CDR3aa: CASSLYDRGQGNEKLFF
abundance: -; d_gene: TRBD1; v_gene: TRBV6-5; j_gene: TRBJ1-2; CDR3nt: TGTGCCAGCGTCCAGAGGGGGCTCGATGGCTACACCTTC; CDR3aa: CASVQRGLDGYTF
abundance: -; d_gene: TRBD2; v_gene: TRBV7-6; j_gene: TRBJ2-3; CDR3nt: TGTGCCAGCAAGGCTTATAGCGGGGGGGCTTTTGAAGATACGCAGTATTTT; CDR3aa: CASKAYSGGAFEDTQYF
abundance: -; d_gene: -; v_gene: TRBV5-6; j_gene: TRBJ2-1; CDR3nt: TGTGCCAGCAGCTTCGTCAGGGGCGAAGTCAATGAGCAGTTCTTC; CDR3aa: CASSFVRGEVNEQFF
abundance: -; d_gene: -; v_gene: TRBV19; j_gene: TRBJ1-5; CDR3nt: TGTGCCAGTAGGCTTACCGGGACACCTTATAGCAATCAGCCCCAGCATTTT; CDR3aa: CASRLTGTPYSNQPQHF
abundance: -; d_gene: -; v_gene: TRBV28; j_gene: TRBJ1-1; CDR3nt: TGTGCCAGCAGTTTAATCCTCCGTGAAGCTTTCTTT; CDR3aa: CASSLILREAFF
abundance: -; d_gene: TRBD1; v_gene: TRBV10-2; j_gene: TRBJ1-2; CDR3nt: TGCGCCAGCAGTACAGGGGGGCTCAACTATGGCTACACCTTC; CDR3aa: CASSTGGLNYGYTF
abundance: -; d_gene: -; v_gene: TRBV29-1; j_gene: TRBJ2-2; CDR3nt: TGCAGCGTTGCTACGAACACCGGGGAGCTGTTTTTT; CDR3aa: CSVATNTGELFF
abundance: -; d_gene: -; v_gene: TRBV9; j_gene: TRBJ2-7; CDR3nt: TGTGCCAGCAGCGTAGACATTCGGGGTCGGGCAGCGAACGAGCAGTACTTC; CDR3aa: CASSVDIRGRAANEQYF
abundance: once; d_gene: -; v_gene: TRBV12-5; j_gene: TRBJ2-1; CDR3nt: TGTGCTAGTGGTTTGGATCCCCGCCTCGGTAACAATGAGCAGTTCTTC; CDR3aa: CASGLDPRLGNNEQFF
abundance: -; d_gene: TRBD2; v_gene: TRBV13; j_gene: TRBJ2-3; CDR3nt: TGTGCCAGCAGCTTAGTGGGTCTAGCGGGAGTTCAAAGCACAGATACGCAGTATTTT; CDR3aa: CASSLVGLAGVQSTDTQYF
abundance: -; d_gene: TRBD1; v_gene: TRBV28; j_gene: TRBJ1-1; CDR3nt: TGTGCCAGCAGCTCCAGGGGGCGAACTCCTGAAGCTTTCTTT; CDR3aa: CASSSRGRTPEAFF
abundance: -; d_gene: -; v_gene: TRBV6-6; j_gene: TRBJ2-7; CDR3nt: TGTGCCAGCAGTCCGCTCTGGGAGATAGGGGAGCAGTACTTC; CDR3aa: CASSPLWEIGEQYF
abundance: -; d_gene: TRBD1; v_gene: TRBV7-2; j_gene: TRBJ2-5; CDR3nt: TGTGCCAGCAGGGCCGGGACAGGGAACGAAGAGACCCAGTACTTC; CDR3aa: CASRAGTGNEETQYF